This T cell receptor (beta chain) emerged from a study of CD8 T cells in ankylosing spondylitis (dated by TCRdb to the late 2010s). With respect to the entire study: To find TCR variants linked to disease, the study profiled T cell receptor beta repertoires in ankylosing spondylitis patients and healthy donors. Samples of peripheral blood were taken, and for ankylosing spondylitis patients, synovial fluid was collected as well. The whole study cohort included under 140 healthy donors and 25 or so ankylosing spondylitis patients. Overall study results and their limits: Some motif variants had previously been reported in the synovial fluid and blood of reactive arthritis patients, which suggests shared mechanisms of disease initiation. The disease-linked clones showed a CD8+ phenotype and occurred at relatively low frequencies in peripheral blood. A TCR beta motif of about eight highly homologous amino acid variants appeared characteristic of blood from ankylosing spondylitis patients. The disease-linked clones were reported to be significantly enriched in matched synovial fluid samples from ankylosing spondylitis patients.

CDR1 and CDR2 are read off the germline V gene as ENHRY and SYGVKD. Reading from cysteine to phenylalanine, the CDR3 counts 15 amino acids. The CDR3 DNA has 45 bases and is translated from base 1. V is cut back by 3 bases and J by 6 bases, with 10 bases in the junction unmatched. Sequencing used an Illumina HiSeq 2500. Quantitative 5'-RACE with molecular barcodes was used to prepare TCR beta libraries. As for the authors' bioinformatics: Disease-linked TCR variants were identified with a new computational method built on a probabilistic model of VDJ rearrangement. TCRdb ran its own pipeline on the public reads, namely fastp trimming at Q25 and MiXCR clone calling, and kept in-frame beta chains. Here each entry gathers all rows of one CDR3 protein and keeps the most common genes and DNA. Here the V and J calls rest on TCRdb's processing, not on the authors' analysis. A total of 700,000 or so distinct CDR3 sequences appear in this sample, about 20% of them only once. 15% to 20% of the sample is held by the ten biggest clonotypes.

Details on this clonotype: Its antigen remains undetermined. Per-base quality was not reported, and no clone a single base away is much larger than it.

The sequencing sample was made of blood, either unsorted or a sorted T cell fraction (not recorded which). The rearrangement combines TRBV10-3 with TRBJ1-2, and 7 junction bases match TRBD1. The origin of this receptor is a male donor with ankylosing spondylitis. Here the CDR3 is given as CAISDSPQGGDGYTF. The nucleotide sequence reads TGTGCCATCAGTGATTCCCCCCAAGGGGGCGATGGCTACACCTTC.